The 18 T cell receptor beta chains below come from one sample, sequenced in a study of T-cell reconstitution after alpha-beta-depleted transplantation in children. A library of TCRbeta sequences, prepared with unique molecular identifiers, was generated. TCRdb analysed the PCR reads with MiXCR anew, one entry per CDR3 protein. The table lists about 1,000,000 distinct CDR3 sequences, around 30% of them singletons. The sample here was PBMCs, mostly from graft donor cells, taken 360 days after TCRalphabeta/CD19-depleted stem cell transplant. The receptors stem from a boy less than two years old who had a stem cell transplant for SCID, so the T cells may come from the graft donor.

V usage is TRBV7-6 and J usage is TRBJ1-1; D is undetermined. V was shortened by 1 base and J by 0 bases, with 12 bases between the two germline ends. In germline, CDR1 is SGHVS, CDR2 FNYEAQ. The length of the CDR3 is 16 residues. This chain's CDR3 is CASSLGAGTMNTEAFF. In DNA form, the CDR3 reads TGTGCCAGCAGCTTAGGAGCGGGCACTATGAACACTGAAGCTTTCTTT. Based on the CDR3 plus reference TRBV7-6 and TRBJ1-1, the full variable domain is GAGVSQSPRYKVTKRGQDVALRCDPISGHVSLYWYRQALGQGPEFLTYFNYEAQQDKSGLPNDRFSAERPEGSISTLTIQRTEQRDSAMYRCASSLGAGTMNTEAFFGQGTRLTVV.

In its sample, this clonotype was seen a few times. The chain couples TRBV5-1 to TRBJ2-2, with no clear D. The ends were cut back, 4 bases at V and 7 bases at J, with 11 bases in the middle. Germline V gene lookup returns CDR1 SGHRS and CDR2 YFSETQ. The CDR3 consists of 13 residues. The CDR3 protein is CASSVRFHGELFF. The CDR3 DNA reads TGCGCCAGCAGCGTCAGGTTTCACGGGGAGCTGTTTTTT.

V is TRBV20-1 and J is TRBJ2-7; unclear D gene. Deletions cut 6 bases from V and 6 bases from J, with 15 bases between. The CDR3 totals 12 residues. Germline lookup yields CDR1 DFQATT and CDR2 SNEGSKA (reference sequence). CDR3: CSALRNVREQYF. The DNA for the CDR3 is TGCAGTGCCCTCCGAAACGTACGCGAGCAGTACTTC.

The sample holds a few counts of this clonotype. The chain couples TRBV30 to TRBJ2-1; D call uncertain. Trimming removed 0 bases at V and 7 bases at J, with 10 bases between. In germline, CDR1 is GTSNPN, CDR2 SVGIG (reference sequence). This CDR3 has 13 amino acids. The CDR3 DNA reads TGTGCCTGGAGTGTTAACCCAATAAATGAGCAGTTCTTC. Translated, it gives CAWSVNPINEQFF. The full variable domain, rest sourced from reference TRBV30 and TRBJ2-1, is SQTIHQWPATLVQPVGSPLSLECTVEGTSNPNLYWYRQAAGRGLQLLFYSVGIGQISSEVPQNLSASRPQDRQFILSSKKLLLSDSGFYLCAWSVNPINEQFFGPGTRLTVL.

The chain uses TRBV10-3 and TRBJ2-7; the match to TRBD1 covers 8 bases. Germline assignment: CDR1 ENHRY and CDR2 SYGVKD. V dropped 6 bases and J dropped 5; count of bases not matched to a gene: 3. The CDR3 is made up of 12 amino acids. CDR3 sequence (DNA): TGTGCCATCAGGCCGGACAGGGACGAGCAGTACTTC. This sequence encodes CAIRPDRDEQYF.

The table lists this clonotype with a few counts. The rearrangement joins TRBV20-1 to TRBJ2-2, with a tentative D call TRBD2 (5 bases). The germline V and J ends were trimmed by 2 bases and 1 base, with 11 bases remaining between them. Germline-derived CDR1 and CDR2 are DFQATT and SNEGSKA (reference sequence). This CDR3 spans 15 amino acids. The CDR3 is CSARTAAGNTGELFF. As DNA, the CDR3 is TGCAGTGCTAGAACCGCGGCGGGGAACACCGGGGAGCTGTTTTTT.

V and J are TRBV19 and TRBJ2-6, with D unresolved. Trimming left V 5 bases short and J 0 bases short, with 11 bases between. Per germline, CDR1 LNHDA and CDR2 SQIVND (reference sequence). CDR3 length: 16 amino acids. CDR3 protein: CASSPGFRSGANVLTF. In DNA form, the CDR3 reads TGTGCCAGTAGTCCCGGGTTCCGCTCTGGGGCCAACGTCCTGACTTTC.

Here the CDR3 DNA reads TGTGCCAGCAGTTTAGGATCTAGCGGGGGGTCCTCCTACGAGCAGTACTTC. Translated, it gives CASSLGSSGGSSYEQYF. The V and J genes are TRBV12-3 or TRBV12-4 and TRBJ2-7; 11 bases agree with TRBD2. V trimming: 1 base; J trimming: 0 bases; junction bases outside the gene matches: 5. CDR3 length: 17 residues.

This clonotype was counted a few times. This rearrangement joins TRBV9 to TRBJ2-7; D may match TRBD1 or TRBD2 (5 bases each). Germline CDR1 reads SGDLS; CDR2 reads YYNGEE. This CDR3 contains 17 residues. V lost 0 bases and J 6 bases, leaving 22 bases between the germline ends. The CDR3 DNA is TGTGCCAGCAGCGTAGCTAGGAGAGGGGTAGGGGAGTGCGAGCAGTACTTC. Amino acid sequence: CASSVARRGVGECEQYF.

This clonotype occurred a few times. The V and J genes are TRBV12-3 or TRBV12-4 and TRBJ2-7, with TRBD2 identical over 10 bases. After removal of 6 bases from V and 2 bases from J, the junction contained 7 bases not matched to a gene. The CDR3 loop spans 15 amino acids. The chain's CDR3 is CASSPGLANAYEQYF. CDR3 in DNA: TGTGCCAGCAGCCCGGGACTAGCGAATGCCTACGAGCAGTACTTC.

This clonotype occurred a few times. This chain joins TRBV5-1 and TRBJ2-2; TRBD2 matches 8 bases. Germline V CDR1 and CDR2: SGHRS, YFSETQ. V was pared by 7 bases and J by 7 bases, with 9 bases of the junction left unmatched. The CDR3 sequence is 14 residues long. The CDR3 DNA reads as TGCGCCAGCGGCACGGGGGGGTCACACGGGGAGCTGTTTTTT. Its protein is CASGTGGSHGELFF.

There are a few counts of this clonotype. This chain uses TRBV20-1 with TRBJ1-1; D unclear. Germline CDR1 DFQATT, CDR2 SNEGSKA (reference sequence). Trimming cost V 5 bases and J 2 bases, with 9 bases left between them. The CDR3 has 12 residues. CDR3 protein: CSAYGPNTEAFF. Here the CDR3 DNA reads TGCAGTGCTTACGGGCCTAACACTGAAGCTTTCTTT.

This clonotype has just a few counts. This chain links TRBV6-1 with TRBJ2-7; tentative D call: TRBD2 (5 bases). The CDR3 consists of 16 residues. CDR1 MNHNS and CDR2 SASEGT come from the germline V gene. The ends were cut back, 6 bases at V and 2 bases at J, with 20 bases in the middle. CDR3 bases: TGTGCCAGCAGATTGAAGGTTCGGGAAATCACCTACGAGCAGTACTTC. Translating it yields CASRLKVREITYEQYF.

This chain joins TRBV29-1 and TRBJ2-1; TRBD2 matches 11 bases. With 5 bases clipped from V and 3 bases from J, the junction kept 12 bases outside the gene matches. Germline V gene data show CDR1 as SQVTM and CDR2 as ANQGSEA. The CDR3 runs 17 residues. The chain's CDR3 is CSVQNSGGASFYNEQFF. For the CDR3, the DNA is TGCAGCGTTCAGAATAGCGGGGGGGCAAGTTTCTACAATGAGCAGTTCTTC.

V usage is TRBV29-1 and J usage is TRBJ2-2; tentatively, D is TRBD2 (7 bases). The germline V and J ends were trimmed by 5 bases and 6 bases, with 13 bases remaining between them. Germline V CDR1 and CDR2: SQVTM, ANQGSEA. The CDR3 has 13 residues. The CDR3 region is CSVQRGGPGELFF. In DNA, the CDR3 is TGCAGCGTTCAAAGGGGGGGGCCCGGGGAGCTGTTTTTT.

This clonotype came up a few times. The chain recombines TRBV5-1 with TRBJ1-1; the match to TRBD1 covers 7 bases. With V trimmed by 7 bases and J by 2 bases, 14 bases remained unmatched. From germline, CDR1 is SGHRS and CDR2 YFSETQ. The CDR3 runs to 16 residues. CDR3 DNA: TGCGCCAGCCAGCCGGGACAGAGTTCATCTAACACTGAAGCTTTCTTT. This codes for CASQPGQSSSNTEAFF. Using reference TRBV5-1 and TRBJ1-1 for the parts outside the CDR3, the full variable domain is KAGVTQTPRYLIKTRGQQVTLSCSPISGHRSVSWYQQTPGQGLQFLFEYFSETQRNKGNFPGRFSGRQFSNSRSEMNVSTLELGDSALYLCASQPGQSSSNTEAFFGQGTRLTVV.

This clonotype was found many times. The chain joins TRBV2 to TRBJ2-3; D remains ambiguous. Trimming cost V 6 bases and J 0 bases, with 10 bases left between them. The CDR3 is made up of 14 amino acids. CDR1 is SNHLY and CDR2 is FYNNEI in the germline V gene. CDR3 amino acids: CASSRGRSTDTQYF. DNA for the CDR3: TGTGCCAGCAGCCGCGGACGGAGCACAGATACGCAGTATTTT.

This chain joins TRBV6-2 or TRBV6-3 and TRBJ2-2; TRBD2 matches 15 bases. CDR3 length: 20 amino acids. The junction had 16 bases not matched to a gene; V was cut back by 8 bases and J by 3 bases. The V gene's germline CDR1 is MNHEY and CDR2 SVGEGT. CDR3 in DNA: TGTGCCAGCGGATCGGGACCCTGGACTAGCGGGGGGGCGGACACCGGGGAGCTGTTTTTT. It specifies CASGSGPWTSGGADTGELFF.